The sequence of this T cell receptor (beta chain) was determined in a study of blood T cell repertoires in COVID-19. For the study at large: Nucleic acid was either cDNA or gDNA, and it came from T cells, B-cell-depleted T cells, or PBMCs.

The table lists this clone with a count of one. How the authors handled the data: Estimation of nucleated cell counts was performed using reference gene primer amplification. The assay was immunoSEQ multiplex PCR, and TCRdb's table has in-frame clones only and misses some. V and J calls and clone size come straight from that table; D and trimming were deduced from the DNA. This table holds approximately 70,000 clones, 82% found once. The J segment lost 6 bases and the V segment lost 6 bases, leaving 3 bases of the junction unmatched. CDR3 length: 14 amino acids. Germline-derived CDR1 and CDR2 are SNHLY and FYNNEI.

This chain connects TRBV2 to TRBJ1-6; 9 bases fit TRBD1. This clonotype was sampled from an elderly woman with acute or convalescent COVID-19. Specimen: peripheral blood. The CDR3 bases are TGTGCCAGCAGACCGGACAGGGGTAATTCACCCCTCCACTTT. It encodes CASRPDRGNSPLHF.